The clone carrying this T cell receptor (beta chain) was seen only a few times. This sample was included in a study of blood T cell repertoires in COVID-19. Study summary: Acute and convalescent COVID-19 samples came from the United States, Italy and Spain. PBMCs, B-cell-depleted T cells, or T cells provided the cDNA or gDNA that made up the material.

This CDR3 contains 16 residues. Germline V gene data show CDR1 as KGHSH and CDR2 as LQKENI. V dropped 3 bases and J dropped 8; count of bases not matched to a gene: 11. Adults between roughly 18 and 89 years of age took part from under 30 US areas. Donors were grouped by their self-reported clinical history. Profiling relied on immunoSEQ multiplex PCR, and the TCRdb table lists in-frame clones only, not all of them. The table shows 350,000 to 550,000 clones, with roughly nine tenths occurring only once. The sequence derives from a man aged 25-40 years who had recovered from COVID-19. The sample consisted of PBMCs or T cells enriched from blood (not recorded which). The rearrangement links TRBV18 to TRBJ2-3, with TRBD2 matching 10 bases. CDR3 in amino acids: CASSPRTSGIGGTQYF. The CDR3 nucleotides are TGTGCCAGCTCACCGCGGACTAGCGGAATTGGGGGTACGCAGTATTTT.